The rows below give T cell receptor beta chains drawn from one sample of a study of immune characterization of retroperitoneal liposarcoma. TCRdb recomputed calls from the PCR reads with MiXCR, one row per CDR3 protein. The table records approximately 3,000 distinct CDR3 sequences, around 42% of them present only once. Sequencing was performed on tumor tissue. The receptors shown here come from a male donor with retroperitoneal liposarcoma. The CDR3 runs from the conserved cysteine through the conserved F or W. Each record gives: clone size, V gene, D gene, J gene, CDR3 protein, CDR3 DNA. D genes are given only for firm matches. The listing skips clone size in some rows; elsewhere it reads once, few, many or a size class.

>-|TRBV3-1|-|TRBJ2-1
CASSHSRNEQFF
TGTGCCAGCAGCCATAGTCGCAATGAGCAGTTCTTC
>few|TRBV7-8|-|TRBJ2-1
CASSQSRRRVYNEQFF
TGTGCCAGCAGCCAGTCTAGGAGGAGGGTTTATAATGAGCAGTTCTTC
>-|TRBV6-1|-|TRBJ1-5
CASSHTGSSNQPQHF
TGTGCCAGCAGTCATACAGGGTCTAGCAATCAGCCCCAGCATTTT
>few|TRBV12-3/TRBV12-4|TRBD2|TRBJ2-2
CASSLASLSGGANTGELFF
TGTGCCAGCAGTTTAGCGTCCCTTAGCGGGGGAGCGAACACCGGGGAGCTGTTTTTT
>-|TRBV12-3/TRBV12-4|-|TRBJ2-5
CASSSFETQYF
TGTGCCAGCAGTTCCTTTGAGACCCAGTACTTC
>-|TRBV12-3/TRBV12-4|-|TRBJ2-1
CASSKKQTLAGVDNEQFF
TGTGCCAGCAGTAAAAAGCAAACACTGGCCGGGGTTGACAATGAGCAGTTCTTC
>-|TRBV5-8|TRBD1|TRBJ2-1
CASSSGQGATKETQFF
TGTGCCAGCAGCTCCGGACAGGGGGCTACCAAAGAGACCCAGTTCTTC
>few|TRBV7-2|TRBD1|TRBJ2-1
CASSLSGGYYNEQFF
TGTGCCAGCAGCTTATCAGGGGGATACTACAATGAGCAGTTCTTC
>-|TRBV6-1|TRBD2|TRBJ2-5
CASSEVLGGGRETQYF
TGTGCCAGCAGTGAGGTGCTTGGCGGGGGGAGGGAGACCCAGTACTTC
>medium-sized|TRBV7-8|-|TRBJ2-1
CASSLVGLTPTKSNEQFF
TGTGCCAGCAGCTTAGTGGGTCTAACTCCGACCAAGTCAAATGAGCAGTTCTTC
>once|TRBV6-1|TRBD2|TRBJ2-1
CASSPSGGNSYNEQFF
TGTGCCAGCAGTCCCAGCGGGGGGAACTCCTACAATGAGCAGTTCTTC
>-|TRBV20-1|TRBD2|TRBJ2-3
CSARAALAGVADTQYF
TGCAGTGCTAGAGCTGCACTAGCGGGAGTTGCAGATACGCAGTATTTT
>medium-sized|TRBV6-1|TRBD2|TRBJ2-5
CASRTGLADSSYNEQYF
TGTGCCAGCAGAACGGGACTAGCGGATAGCTCCTACAATGAGCAGTACTTC
>large|TRBV6-1|TRBD1|TRBJ2-5
CASSSGTENEQYF
TGTGCCAGCAGTTCTGGGACAGAAAATGAGCAGTACTTC
>once|TRBV20-1|-|TRBJ2-1
CSVDSSYNEQFF
TGCAGTGTAGACTCCTCCTACAATGAGCAGTTCTTC
>medium-sized|TRBV7-2|TRBD2|TRBJ2-5
CASSDVAGGLQGETQYF
TGTGCCAGCAGCGACGTAGCGGGAGGGCTTCAAGGAGAGACCCAGTACTTC
>-|TRBV4-1|TRBD2|TRBJ2-5
CASSQDRVGSGGTGETQYF
TGCGCCAGCAGCCAAGATAGGGTCGGTAGCGGGGGGACCGGAGAGACCCAGTACTTC
>medium-sized|TRBV6-1|-|TRBJ2-1
CASSLGVGTGEQFF
TGTGCCAGCAGCCTGGGGGTCGGGACTGGTGAGCAGTTCTTC
>-|TRBV6-6|-|TRBJ2-3
CASGLVYTQYF
TGTGCCAGCGGTTTAGTGTATACGCAGTATTTT
>-|TRBV7-2|-|TRBJ1-6
CASSPGLINSPLHF
TGTGCCAGCAGCCCGGGACTGATTAATTCACCCCTCCACTTT
>-|TRBV5-1|TRBD1|TRBJ1-6
CASSLGQGTHSPLHF
TGCGCCAGCAGCTTGGGACAGGGAACACACTCACCCCTCCACTTT
>large|TRBV6-6|TRBD2|TRBJ2-3
CASMDSGGTDTQYF
TGTGCCAGCATGGATAGCGGGGGAACAGATACGCAGTATTTT
>-|TRBV6-1|TRBD2|TRBJ2-3
CASSEAPGTSGATDTQYF
TGTGCCAGCAGTGAAGCCCCCGGGACTAGCGGGGCCACAGATACGCAGTATTTT
>-|TRBV12-5|-|TRBJ2-2
CASGYNEVGELFF
TGTGCTAGTGGCTATAACGAGGTCGGGGAGCTGTTTTTT
>medium-sized|TRBV7-2|-|TRBJ2-7
CASSLGFGSEQYF
TGTGCCAGCAGCTTAGGTTTCGGGAGCGAGCAGTACTTC
>-|TRBV6-1|TRBD1|TRBJ2-7
CATGQGAYEQYF
TGTGCCACTGGACAGGGAGCCTACGAGCAGTACTTC
>medium-sized|TRBV12-3/TRBV12-4|-|TRBJ1-2
CASSRDLYGYTF
TGTGCCAGCAGCAGGGACTTGTATGGCTACACCTTC
>-|TRBV6-1|TRBD2|TRBJ2-3
CASSETSGGADTQYF
TGTGCCAGCAGTGAGACTAGCGGGGGGGCAGATACGCAGTATTTT
>-|TRBV7-3|-|TRBJ2-1
CASSLVSARNNEQFF
TGTGCCAGCAGCTTAGTTTCGGCCAGAAACAATGAGCAGTTCTTC
>-|TRBV12-3/TRBV12-4|-|TRBJ2-3
CASSLRDTQYF
TGTGCCAGCAGTTTAAGAGATACGCAGTATTTT
>-|TRBV6-6|TRBD2|TRBJ2-1
CASSPGTSGYNEQFF
TGTGCCAGCAGTCCCGGGACTAGCGGATACAATGAGCAGTTCTTC
>-|TRBV6-1|-|TRBJ2-1
CASRTTVSSYNEQFF
TGTGCCAGCAGGACGACAGTAAGCTCCTACAATGAGCAGTTCTTC
>-|TRBV7-2|TRBD2|TRBJ2-3
CASSLDGGGGDKRYF
TGTGCCAGCAGCTTAGACGGGGGGGGCGGGGATAAGCGGTATTTT
>-|TRBV12-3/TRBV12-4|-|TRBJ2-7
CASSLGMENYEQYF
TGTGCCAGCAGTTTAGGGATGGAGAACTACGAGCAGTACTTC
>-|TRBV12-3/TRBV12-4|-|TRBJ2-2
CASSKIRGTGELFF
TGTGCCAGCAGTAAGATTCGTGGGACCGGGGAGCTGTTTTTT
>-|TRBV12-3/TRBV12-4|-|TRBJ2-1
CASSLAGGDEQFF
TGTGCCAGCAGTTTAGCCGGCGGGGATGAGCAGTTCTTC
>medium-sized|TRBV27|-|TRBJ1-1
CASSIYGTRLGTEAFF
TGTGCCAGCAGTATATACGGGACACGGTTAGGGACTGAAGCTTTCTTT
>few|TRBV5-5|-|TRBJ1-6
CASSSSGMNSPLHF
TGTGCCAGCAGCTCGTCGGGGATGAATTCACCCCTCCACTTT
>-|TRBV12-5|-|TRBJ2-3
CASGSNSHGRDTQYF
TGTGCTAGTGGTTCCAATTCACACGGTCGGGATACGCAGTATTTT
>-|TRBV6-1|TRBD1|TRBJ2-1
CASSSGGQGSGETQFF
TGTGCCAGCAGTTCCGGGGGACAGGGGTCTGGGGAGACCCAGTTCTTC
>-|TRBV7-2|-|TRBJ2-1
CASSLGRGWQTSHNEQFF
TGTGCCAGCAGCTTAGGCAGGGGTTGGCAGACGTCCCACAATGAGCAGTTCTTC